This T cell receptor (beta chain) was sequenced for a study of T cell repertoires in cytomegalovirus infection. Study overall: The public TCR beta signatures pointed to both CMV infection and matching HLA type. Broader study findings: Public TCR beta family frequency separated CMV-and-HLA carriers, including in an independent cohort. HLA-C-restricted CMV clonotypes gave the most frequent clonotype in two of eight donors.

One entry per CDR3 protein, called by TCRdb with MiXCR from the reads. The sample carries approximately 500,000 distinct CDR3 sequences, more than 15% recorded once. As regards this clonotype: Its matching antigen is unknown.

The material sequenced was CD8+ T cells from PBMCs. This clonotype was sampled from a human donor in good health (CMV status not recorded). Some clones in this sample may be carry-over from other donors' samples.

CDR3 region: CASSPRTITDTQYF. Here the CDR3 DNA reads TGTGCCAGCTCACCTCGGACTATCACTGATACGCAGTATTTT. This chain links TRBV18 with TRBJ2-3; perhaps TRBD2 as D (6 bases). This CDR3 contains 14 residues. Trimming stripped 3 bases from V and 6 bases from J, with 13 bases between. Germline V gives CDR1 KGHSH, CDR2 LQKENI.